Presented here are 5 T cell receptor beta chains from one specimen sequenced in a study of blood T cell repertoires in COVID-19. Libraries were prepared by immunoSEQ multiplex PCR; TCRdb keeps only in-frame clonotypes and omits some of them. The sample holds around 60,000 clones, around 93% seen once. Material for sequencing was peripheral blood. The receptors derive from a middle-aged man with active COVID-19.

CDR3 loop: CASSQWGGRDQDTEAFF. The CDR3 region has the DNA TGTGCCAGCAGCCAATGGGGCGGGAGGGATCAGGACACTGAAGCTTTCTTT. V gene TRBV3-1 (or the pseudogene TRBV3-2) combines with J gene TRBJ1-1, with a possible D match to TRBD1 (5 bases). Trimming pared 2 bases from V and 3 bases from J, leaving 19 bases between. Per germline, CDR1 LGHDT and CDR2 YNNKEL (reference sequence). The CDR3 spans 17 residues.

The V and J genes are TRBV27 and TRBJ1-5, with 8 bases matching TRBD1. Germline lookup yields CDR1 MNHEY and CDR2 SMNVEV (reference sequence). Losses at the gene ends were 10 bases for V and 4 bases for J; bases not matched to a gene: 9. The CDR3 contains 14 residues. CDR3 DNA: TGTGCCACACACGGACAGGGCTCAAATCAGCCCCAGCATTTT. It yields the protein CATHGQGSNQPQHF.

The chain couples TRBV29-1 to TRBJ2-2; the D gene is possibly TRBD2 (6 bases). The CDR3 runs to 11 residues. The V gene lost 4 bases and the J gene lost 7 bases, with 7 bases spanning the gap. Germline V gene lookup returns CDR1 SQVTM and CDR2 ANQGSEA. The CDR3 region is CSVGRGGELFF. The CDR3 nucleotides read TGCAGCGTTGGGAGGGGCGGGGAGCTGTTTTTT.

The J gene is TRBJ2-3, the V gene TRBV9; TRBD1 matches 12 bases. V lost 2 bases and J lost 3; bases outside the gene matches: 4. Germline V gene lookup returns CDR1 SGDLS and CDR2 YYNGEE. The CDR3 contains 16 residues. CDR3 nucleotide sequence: TGTGCCAGCAGCGTCCCGGGACAGGGGGCTACAGATACGCAGTATTTT. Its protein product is CASSVPGQGATDTQYF.

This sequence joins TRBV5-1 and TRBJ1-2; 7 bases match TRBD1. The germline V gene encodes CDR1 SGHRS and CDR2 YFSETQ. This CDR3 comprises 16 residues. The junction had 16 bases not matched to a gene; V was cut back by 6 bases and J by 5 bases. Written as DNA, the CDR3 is TGCGCCAGCAAGTTCTTAGGAGAGACAGGGCAGTATGGCTACACCTTC. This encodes CASKFLGETGQYGYTF.